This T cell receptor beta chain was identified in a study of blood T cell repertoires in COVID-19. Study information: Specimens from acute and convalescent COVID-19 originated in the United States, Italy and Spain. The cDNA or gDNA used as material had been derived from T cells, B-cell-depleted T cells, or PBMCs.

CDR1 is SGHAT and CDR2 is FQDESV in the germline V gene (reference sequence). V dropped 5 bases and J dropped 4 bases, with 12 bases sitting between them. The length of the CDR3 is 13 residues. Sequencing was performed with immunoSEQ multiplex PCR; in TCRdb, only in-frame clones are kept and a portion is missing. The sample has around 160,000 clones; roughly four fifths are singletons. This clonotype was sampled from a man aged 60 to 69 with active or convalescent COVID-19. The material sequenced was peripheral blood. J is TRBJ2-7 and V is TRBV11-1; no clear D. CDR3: CASSLRGQYEQYF. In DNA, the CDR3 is TGTGCCAGCAGCCTCAGAGGTCAATACGAGCAGTACTTC.